A single sample gave rise to the 19 T cell receptor beta chains below, sequenced in a study of CD8+CD57+ T cells in acquired aplastic anemia. TCR beta VDJ and CDR3 were profiled, and genomic DNA was the template. TCRdb used MiXCR to reprocess the reads, holding one entry per CDR3 protein. The table includes 150,000 to 200,000 distinct CDR3 sequences, 55% to 65% detected once. By flow cytometry, patients selected for sequencing had shown an expansion of CD8+CD57+ cells. Sequenced material: sorted CD4+, CD8+, or CD8+CD57+ T cells (not recorded which) from PBMCs. The receptors derive from a human donor with aplastic anemia.

The table lists this clonotype with many counts. This chain uses TRBV27 with TRBJ2-7, with a weak D call TRBD2 (6 bases). CDR1 and CDR2 from the germline V gene are MNHEY and SMNVEV (reference sequence). The CDR3 has 13 amino acids. Trimming took off 5 bases at V and 2 bases at J, with 10 bases between the two ends. CDR3 in amino acids: CASSEGRTYEQYF. The CDR3 nucleotides read TGTGCCAGCAGTGAAGGGAGGACCTACGAGCAGTACTTC.

The genes are TRBV9 and TRBJ1-1; D unclear. The CDR3 is made up of 15 amino acids. V was cut by 0 bases and J by 0 bases, with 9 bases left in between. The V gene's germline CDR1 is SGDLS and CDR2 YYNGEE. CDR3 residues: CASSVESSMNTEAFF. In nucleotides, the CDR3 is TGTGCCAGCAGCGTAGAATCCTCCATGAACACTGAAGCTTTCTTT.

The rearrangement links TRBV15 to TRBJ1-6; TRBD1 agrees at 7 bases. The V segment lost 5 bases and the J segment 7 bases; nucleotides outside the gene matches: 14. The V gene's germline CDR1 is LNHNV and CDR2 YYDKDF (reference sequence). The CDR3 consists of 17 residues. The CDR3 sequence: CATSRYPIRGWNSPLHF. CDR3 DNA sequence: TGTGCCACCAGCCGCTACCCCATCAGGGGGTGGAATTCACCCCTCCACTTT.

This chain connects TRBV29-1 to TRBJ2-7, with D perhaps TRBD1 or TRBD2 (6 bases each). The CDR3 runs to 17 residues. The ends were cut back, 1 base at V and 2 bases at J, with 21 bases in the middle. CDR1 SQVTM and CDR2 ANQGSEA come from the germline V gene. The DNA of the CDR3 is TGCAGCGTTGAAGCCCGGAGGGACATCGCGGAGACCTACGAGCAGTACTTC. Translation gives CSVEARRDIAETYEQYF.

This rearrangement joins TRBV2 to TRBJ2-2; D possibly uses TRBD1 or TRBD2 (5 bases each). The CDR3 contains 15 residues. V lost 6 bases, J lost 7 bases, and 18 bases lay in between. CDR1 is SNHLY and CDR2 is FYNNEI in the germline V gene. The CDR3 is CASRDKTGGGGELFF. DNA of the CDR3: TGTGCCAGCAGAGATAAGACTGGGGGTGGCGGGGAGCTGTTTTTT.

The chain has TRBV20-1 and TRBJ1-5; 7 nucleotides agree with TRBD1. The CDR3 consists of 12 residues. The ends lost 0 bases at V and 14 bases at J; junction bases unmatched: 7. Germline V gives CDR1 DFQATT, CDR2 SNEGSKA (reference sequence). The CDR3 DNA is TGCAGTGCTAGAGATCGACAGGGCTACGAGCATTTT. Its translation: CSARDRQGYEHF.

This clonotype was observed a handful of times. This chain connects TRBV15 to TRBJ2-1, with 12 nucleotides matching TRBD1. The germline gives CDR1 LNHNV, CDR2 YYDKDF (reference sequence). Unmatched junction bases numbered 9, after V lost 2 bases and J lost 7 bases. The CDR3 runs 17 residues. The DNA of the CDR3 is TGTGCCACCAGCAGACCATTTCCGGGACAGGGGGCGAATGAGCAGTTCTTC. Translated, it gives CATSRPFPGQGANEQFF.

This clonotype showed up many times. The chain joins TRBV11-2 to TRBJ2-7, with D perhaps matching TRBD2 (5 bases). The CDR3 runs 13 residues. V was clipped by 1 base and J by 6 bases, with 10 bases between them. From germline, CDR1 is SGHAT and CDR2 FQNNGV. CDR3 residues: CASSLGPGSEQYF. Here the CDR3 DNA reads TGTGCCAGCAGCTTAGGGCCGGGGAGCGAGCAGTACTTC.

This clonotype appeared many times. The V and J genes are TRBV19 and TRBJ2-7; 8 positions match TRBD1. V was clipped by 3 bases and J by 5 bases; unmatched bases: 6. CDR3 length equals 14 residues. Germline V gene sequence: CDR1 LNHDA, CDR2 SQIVND (reference sequence). CDR3 loop: CASSISGGEDEQYF. CDR3 nucleotide sequence: TGTGCCAGTAGTATCTCAGGGGGCGAAGACGAGCAGTACTTC.

Comment on this clonotype: One end of the junction is discordant with germline, which a read error may explain. The chain employs TRBV5-1 and TRBJ1-1; a possible D gene is TRBD1 (6 bases). CDR1 and CDR2 (germline): SGHRS, YFSETQ. CDR3 length equals 14 residues. The CDR3 DNA follows: TGCGCCAGCACTCCTGGGGGCCCGAACACTGGAGCTTTCTTT. Translation: CASTPGGPNTGAFF.

This clonotype occurred a few times. V usage is TRBV5-1 and J usage is TRBJ2-7; a weak D match, TRBD1 (6 bases). V was cut by 3 bases and J by 5 bases, with 18 bases left in between. CDR3 length: 15 residues. Germline CDR1 and CDR2: SGHRS and YFSETQ. The CDR3 coding sequence is TGCGCCAGCAGCTCCTTGGATCAGGGGATGAACGAGCAGTACTTC. It yields the protein CASSSLDQGMNEQYF.

The V and J genes are TRBV4-1 and TRBJ1-2; D unclear. The CDR3 is made up of 16 amino acids. Germline V gives CDR1 MGHRA, CDR2 YSYEKL. Trimming cost V 4 bases and J 2 bases, with 17 bases left between them. Here the CDR3 DNA reads TGCGCCAGCAGCCCGTTGGAACGGGCCGTCAACTATGGCTACACCTTC. Translation: CASSPLERAVNYGYTF.

This clonotype was counted once. The chain is built from TRBV24-1 and TRBJ2-1, with TRBD2 identical over 11 bases. Trimming cost V 4 bases and J 6 bases; bases outside gene matches: 7. This CDR3 comprises 16 residues. Germline V gene sequence: CDR1 KGHDR, CDR2 SFDVKD. The CDR3 sequence is CATSDTGTSGINEQFF. In DNA form, the CDR3 reads TGTGCCACCAGTGACACCGGGACTAGCGGAATCAATGAGCAGTTCTTC.

As concerns this clonotype: An end of the junction does not agree with germline; a read error may underlie this. CDR3 DNA sequence: TGTGCCAGCAGCGTCCAACTTTCGAACACTGAAGCCTTCTTT. Amino acids: CASSVQLSNTEAFF. The chain is built from TRBV9 and TRBJ1-1; no reliable D call. The CDR3 totals 14 residues. Germline values: CDR1 SGDLS, CDR2 YYNGEE.

In its sample, this clonotype was seen many times. The chain joins TRBV10-3 to TRBJ1-6; 8 nucleotides line up with TRBD1. Germline CDR1 and CDR2: ENHRY and SYGVKD. The ends lost 3 bases at V and 8 bases at J; junction bases unmatched: 6. The CDR3 extends over 15 amino acids. The CDR3 DNA is TGTGCCATCAGTGAATTTTCGGACAGGGATTCACCCCTCCACTTT. Its protein is CAISEFSDRDSPLHF.

The rearrangement uses TRBV19 and TRBJ2-7; possibly TRBD2 for D (6 bases). Germline V CDR1 and CDR2: LNHDA, SQIVND (reference sequence). The CDR3 is 12 residues long. Trimming took 1 base from V and 6 from J, leaving 7 bases between them. In nucleotides, the CDR3 is TGTGCCAGTAGTATAGTGGGGGGCGAGCAGTACTTC. Translating it yields CASSIVGGEQYF.

The chain combines TRBV7-4 with TRBJ2-7; 9 nucleotides line up with TRBD1. With 5 bases clipped from V and 6 bases from J, the junction kept 5 bases outside the gene matches. CDR1 and CDR2 (germline): SGHVT, SQSDAQ. The length of the CDR3 is 13 residues. The DNA for the CDR3 is TGTGCCAGCAGCCCACAGGGGGCCCGCGAGCAGTACTTC. Protein: CASSPQGAREQYF.

This chain joins TRBV7-9 and TRBJ2-5, with no clear D. With 5 bases removed from V and 5 bases from J, the gap between germline ends came to 15 bases. The germline V gene encodes CDR1 SEHNR and CDR2 FQNEAQ (reference sequence). This CDR3 is built from 14 residues. The CDR3: CASSVSEVWETQYF. The CDR3 region has the DNA TGTGCCAGCAGCGTATCCGAAGTTTGGGAGACCCAGTACTTC.

This clonotype was observed a few times. The chain joins TRBV27 to TRBJ2-1; D remains ambiguous. V lost 4 bases and J lost 7, with 8 bases in between. Germline assignment: CDR1 MNHEY and CDR2 SMNVEV (reference sequence). This CDR3 contains 12 residues. The CDR3 coding sequence is TGTGCCAGCAGTTCCGAGTTAAATGAGCAGTTCTTC. It yields the protein CASSSELNEQFF.